Only a few counts were recorded for the clone carrying this TCR beta chain. Its antigen is unidentified. Each CDR3 protein gets one entry after TCRdb re-called the PCR reads with MiXCR. The top ten hold 0.65% to 0.95% of the sample, which has approximately 550,000 distinct CDR3 sequences, about 20% seen once. This CDR3 spans 16 amino acids. Germline CDR1 and CDR2: SEHNR and FQNEAQ (reference sequence). V was clipped by 5 bases and J by 5 bases; unmatched bases: 8. These data come from a study of molecular identifiers for immune sequencing clone quantification. Study-level points and caveats: Underestimated sizes of highly expanded clones could result from identical TCR molecules that share a barcode. Over 97% of effector molecules, but under 1% in naive cells, were held by clones with more than 20 RNA copies.

The sequencing sample was made of naive CD8+ T cells from blood, with Jurkat cell RNA spiked in. Subset reported: FACS-sorted CD8+CD4-CCR7+CD45RA+ naive T cells. The rearrangement uses TRBV7-9 and TRBJ2-5; 13 bases map to TRBD2. The receptor was isolated from a human donor in good health. Some libraries in this study had Jurkat cell RNA spiked in. The CDR3 is CASSAPLAGGSETQYF. For the CDR3, the DNA is TGTGCCAGCAGCGCCCCACTAGCGGGAGGGTCGGAGACCCAGTACTTC.